The entry below gives a single T cell receptor (beta chain) sequence along with its context. How the authors handled the data: Researchers report that nucleated cell counts were estimated from reference gene primer amplification. Using immunoSEQ multiplex PCR, the repertoire was profiled, and TCRdb retains in-frame clones only, with some absent. V, J and clone size reflect that table, while D and trimming were determined from the DNA. The profile shows fewer than 85,000 clones, just over 85% of them singletons. This entry is derived from a study of blood T cell repertoires in COVID-19. At the level of the study: Collection of acute and convalescent COVID-19 samples took place in the United States, Italy and Spain.

Germline V gene lookup returns CDR1 LNHDA and CDR2 SQIVND (reference sequence). The CDR3 consists of 15 residues. The V segment lost 5 bases and the J segment 0 bases; nucleotides outside the gene matches: 6. Source material: peripheral blood. The chain has TRBV19 and TRBJ1-1; 7 nucleotides align to TRBD1. The receptor was isolated from a human donor in a cohort sampled during active COVID-19. CDR3 coding DNA: TGTGCCAGTAGTTCGGAGGGGGCCTTGAACACTGAAGCTTTCTTT. Amino acid sequence: CASSSEGALNTEAFF.